The next 13 T cell receptor beta chains were all read from a single sample in a study of radiation and T cells in renal cell carcinoma. Assay used: immunoSEQ multiplex PCR; TCRdb lists only in-frame clones, some missing. In the table there are tens of thousands of clones, nearly 60% of which are singletons. The sample's treatment: treatment-naive control, cytoreductive nephrectomy. The specimen comprised tumor tissue, sampled from a patient whose treatment was nephrectomy without radiotherapy. The receptor source for this set is a man aged 35 to 55 with renal cell carcinoma.

The rearrangement uses TRBV2 and TRBJ2-7; D is unresolved. The germline gives CDR1 SNHLY, CDR2 FYNNEI. V lost 1 base to trimming and J lost 0 bases, with 13 bases between them. This CDR3 spans 16 amino acids. The CDR3 loop reads CASSEGGRRYSYEQYF. For the CDR3, the DNA is TGTGCCAGCAGTGAAGGAGGCAGGCGATACTCCTACGAGCAGTACTTC.

V usage is TRBV9 and J usage is TRBJ1-3, with D tentatively TRBD1 (5 bases). The V end lost 1 base, the J end lost 2 bases, and 13 bases lay between the germline ends. The CDR3 is 16 amino acids. CDR1 and CDR2 from the germline V gene are SGDLS and YYNGEE. The CDR3 bases are TGTGCCAGCAGCGTAAAAAAGTTACAGGCTGGAAACACCATATATTTT. Translation gives CASSVKKLQAGNTIYF.

V and J are TRBV7-8 and TRBJ1-2; D is unresolved. This CDR3 spans 14 amino acids. CDR1 SGHVS and CDR2 FQNEAQ come from the germline V gene. Trimming took off 5 bases at V and 7 bases at J, with 17 bases between the two ends. This chain's CDR3 is CASSPGLGSRGYTF. In nucleotides, the CDR3 is TGTGCCAGCAGCCCCGGACTGGGTTCCCGTGGCTACACCTTC.

This clone was detected only a few times. The sample has other DNA sequences that encode this CDR3 too. The chain uses TRBV6-5 and TRBJ1-5, with TRBD1 identical over 10 bases. The CDR3 has 15 residues. With 0 bases clipped from V and 5 bases from J, the junction kept 1 base outside the gene matches. CDR1 MNHEY and CDR2 SVGAGI come from the germline V gene. The CDR3: CASSYSTGGDQPQHF. The DNA for the CDR3 is TGTGCCAGCAGTTACTCGACAGGGGGCGATCAGCCCCAGCATTTT.

The chain links TRBV28 to TRBJ2-3; 7 nucleotides match TRBD2. CDR3 length: 12 amino acids. Germline V gene sequence: CDR1 MDHEN, CDR2 SYDVKM. V dropped 11 bases and J dropped 6; count of bases not matched to a gene: 8. The chain's CDR3 is CALGREMDTQYF. CDR3 coding DNA: TGTGCCTTAGGGCGGGAGATGGATACGCAGTATTTT.

A single count supports this clone. The chain couples TRBV4-2 to TRBJ2-5, with TRBD2 identical over 9 bases. The CDR3 spans 16 residues. Unmatched junction bases numbered 8, after V lost 4 bases and J lost 2 bases. The germline gives CDR1 LGHNA, CDR2 YNFKEQ. This chain's CDR3 is CASSLSTSGYQETQYF. Here the CDR3 DNA reads TGTGCCAGCAGCCTTTCGACTAGCGGTTATCAAGAGACCCAGTACTTC.

The V call is TRBV5-1, the J call TRBJ1-1; D remains unclear. The CDR3 is 13 amino acids. V lost 4 bases to trimming and J lost 1 base, with 8 bases between them. Germline loops: CDR1 SGHRS, CDR2 YFSETQ. The CDR3 loop is CASSSTRNTEAFF. In DNA, the CDR3 is TGCGCCAGCAGCAGTACTAGGAACACTGAAGCTTTCTTT.

The genes are TRBV19 and TRBJ2-7; 8 bases agree with TRBD1. The germline CDR1 and CDR2 sequences are LNHDA and SQIVND (reference sequence). The CDR3 is 14 residues long. V was pared by 3 bases and J by 2 bases, with 3 bases of the junction left unmatched. The CDR3 here is CASSMRQGTYEQYF. In nucleotides, the CDR3 is TGTGCCAGTAGTATGAGACAGGGGACCTACGAGCAGTACTTC.

This chain uses TRBV28 with TRBJ2-7, with D possibly matching TRBD1 (6 bases). The CDR3 is 11 amino acids. From germline, CDR1 is MDHEN and CDR2 SYDVKM. The V end was cut by 7 bases, the J end by 6 bases, with 10 bases between. As DNA, the CDR3 is TGTGCCAGCAAGGGCAGGGGCGAGCAGTACGTC. It encodes CASKGRGEQYV.

The chain is built from TRBV4-2 and TRBJ2-3, with unresolved D. This CDR3 has 16 residues. CDR1 and CDR2 (germline): LGHNA, YNFKEQ. Trimming pared 3 bases from V and 0 bases from J, leaving 13 bases between. The CDR3 reads CASSQDPQASTDTQYF. The CDR3, as DNA: TGTGCCAGCAGCCAGGACCCTCAGGCTAGCACAGATACGCAGTATTTT.

The chain joins TRBV6-5 to TRBJ2-3; no clear D. Germline V CDR1 and CDR2: MNHEY, SVGAGI. This CDR3 has 13 amino acids. The V gene lost 5 bases and the J gene lost 5 bases, with 11 bases spanning the gap. CDR3 in amino acids: CASSHQVGDTQYF. The CDR3 nucleotides read TGTGCCAGCAGTCACCAAGTTGGAGATACGCAGTATTTT.

The genes are TRBV28 and TRBJ1-1; D is ambiguous. Per germline, CDR1 MDHEN and CDR2 SYDVKM. Trimming pared 6 bases from V and 3 bases from J, leaving 17 bases between. The CDR3 extends over 15 amino acids. CDR3 DNA sequence: TGTGCCAGCAGGCCCTTGGCAGGTGGGGACACTGAAGCTTTCTTT. This encodes CASRPLAGGDTEAFF.

The CDR3: CASTTGLKTEQYF. The CDR3 DNA sequence: TGTGCCAGCACCACCGGCCTCAAAACCGAGCAGTACTTC. The chain recombines TRBV6-6 with TRBJ2-7; D remains ambiguous. V was pared by 7 bases and J by 6 bases, with 16 bases between. In germline, CDR1 is MNHNY, CDR2 SVGAGI (reference sequence). The CDR3 runs to 13 residues.